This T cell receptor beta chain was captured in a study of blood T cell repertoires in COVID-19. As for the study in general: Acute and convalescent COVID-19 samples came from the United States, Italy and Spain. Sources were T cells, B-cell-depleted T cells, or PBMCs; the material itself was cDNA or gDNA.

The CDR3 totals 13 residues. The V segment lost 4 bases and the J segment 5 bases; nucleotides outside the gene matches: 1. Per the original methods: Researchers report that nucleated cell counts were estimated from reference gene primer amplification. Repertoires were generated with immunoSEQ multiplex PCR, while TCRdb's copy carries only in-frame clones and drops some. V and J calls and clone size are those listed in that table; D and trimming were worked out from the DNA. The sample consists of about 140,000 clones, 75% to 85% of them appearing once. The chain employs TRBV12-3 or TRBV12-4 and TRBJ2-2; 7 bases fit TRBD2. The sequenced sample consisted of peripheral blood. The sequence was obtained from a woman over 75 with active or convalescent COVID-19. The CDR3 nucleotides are TGTGCCAGCAGTTGGGGAGGGACCGGGGAGCTGTTTTTT. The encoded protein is CASSWGGTGELFF.